One sample yielded the 13 T cell receptor beta chains listed below, sequenced in a study of T-cell memory formation after mild COVID-19. TCRdb fed the 5' RACE reads into MiXCR, producing one record per CDR3 protein. The sample lists some 120,000 distinct CDR3 sequences; approximately 17% were seen once. Source material: PBMCs or a T cell subset sorted from them (not recorded which). The receptors were sampled from a man between 18 and 35 years old who had mild COVID-19 (a few samples of this study predate the infection). Cell type and time point are not known.

The chain has TRBV5-5 and TRBJ2-5, with a possible D match to TRBD2 (5 bases). The length of the CDR3 is 13 residues. V lost 3 bases and J 2 bases, leaving 8 bases between the germline ends. Germline lookup yields CDR1 SGHKS and CDR2 YYEKEE (reference sequence). This chain's CDR3 is CASSYPGQETQYF. For the CDR3, the DNA is TGTGCCAGCAGCTATCCGGGGCAAGAGACCCAGTACTTC.

Ten or more counts support this clonotype. The rearrangement links TRBV5-1 to TRBJ2-5, with D tentatively TRBD1 or TRBD2 (6 bases each). The CDR3 is 15 amino acids. CDR1 and CDR2 from the germline V gene are SGHRS and YFSETQ. V shed 6 bases and J shed 5 bases, with 20 bases lying between them. The CDR3 spells CASTLLGGSMETQYF. DNA of the CDR3: TGCGCCAGCACGCTACTGGGGGGCTCCATGGAGACCCAGTACTTC.

The rearrangement joins TRBV5-1 to TRBJ2-3; tentatively, D is TRBD2 (7 bases). The CDR3 spans 16 residues. V was pared by 0 bases and J by 0 bases, with 11 bases between. Germline V CDR1 and CDR2: SGHRS, YFSETQ. The CDR3 reads CASSLEGGESTDTQYF. In nucleotides, the CDR3 is TGCGCCAGCAGCTTGGAGGGGGGGGAGAGCACAGATACGCAGTATTTT.

The chain recombines TRBV12-3 or TRBV12-4 with TRBJ2-2, with 10 bases that match TRBD1. The CDR3 covers 15 residues. The trim removed 5 bases at V and 7 bases at J, leaving 7 bases unmatched. The CDR3: CASSRPGQGIGELFF. The CDR3 region has the DNA TGTGCCAGCAGTCGTCCGGGACAGGGGATCGGGGAGCTGTTTTTT.

This clonotype was seen a handful of times. At one boundary the junction diverges from the germline segment, which might be a read error. The DNA for the CDR3 is TGTGCCAGTAGTATGGACGCGACAGGGTTAGCCCAGCGCCAGCATTTT. Translated, it gives CASSMDATGLAQRQHF. The chain couples TRBV19 to TRBJ1-5; 7 bases line up with TRBD1. The CDR3 has 16 residues. Germline values: CDR1 LNHDA, CDR2 SQIVND (reference sequence).

The rearrangement joins TRBV6-5 to TRBJ1-4, with TRBD1 as a possible D gene (5 bases). The CDR3 sequence is 14 residues long. The V and J ends lost 2 bases and 6 bases respectively, with 10 bases between them. Germline loops: CDR1 MNHEY, CDR2 SVGAGI. This chain's CDR3 is CASSYGGMDEKLFF. The CDR3 DNA follows: TGTGCCAGCAGTTACGGGGGGATGGATGAAAAACTGTTTTTT.

This clonotype was observed many times. This chain connects TRBV7-2 to TRBJ2-5; 12 bases match TRBD2. Trimming removed 4 bases from V and 5 bases from J; junction bases left unmatched: 5. Germline V gene data show CDR1 as SGHTA and CDR2 as FQGNSA. This CDR3 comprises 15 residues. CDR3 in DNA: TGTGCCAGCAGCTGGACTAGCGGGGTGGGGGAGACCCAGTACTTC. Protein sequence: CASSWTSGVGETQYF. The full variable domain, in which reference TRBV7-2 and TRBJ2-5 provide the parts outside the CDR3, is GAGVSQSPSNKVTEKGKDVELRCDPISGHTALYWYRQSLGQGLEFLIYFQGNSAPDKSGLPSDRFSAERTGGSVSTLTIQRTQQEDSAVYLCASSWTSGVGETQYFGPGTRLLVL.

This rearrangement joins TRBV5-1 to TRBJ1-1; weak D call: TRBD1 (6 bases). CDR1 is SGHRS and CDR2 is YFSETQ in the germline V gene. Trimming left V 4 bases short and J 1 base short, with 11 bases between. CDR3 length: 14 amino acids. In DNA form, the CDR3 reads TGCGCCAGCAGCCTGGACAGCTCGAACACTGAAGCTTTCTTT. Translation: CASSLDSSNTEAFF.

This clonotype was seen more than once but under ten times. The gene calls are TRBV5-1 and TRBJ1-3; tentative D call: TRBD1 (5 bases). Trimming cost V 0 bases and J 3 bases, with 7 bases left between them. Germline V CDR1 and CDR2: SGHRS, YFSETQ. This CDR3 region has 14 residues. CDR3 nucleotides: TGCGCCAGCAGCTTGGAGAGGGGTGGAAACACCATATATTTT. It specifies CASSLERGGNTIYF. Complete variable domain (other parts from reference TRBV5-1 and TRBJ1-3): KAGVTQTPRYLIKTRGQQVTLSCSPISGHRSVSWYQQTPGQGLQFLFEYFSETQRNKGNFPGRFSGRQFSNSRSEMNVSTLELGDSALYLCASSLERGGNTIYFGEGSWLTVV.

This clonotype was found many times. V gene TRBV18 combines with J gene TRBJ2-5; D ambiguous. V lost 3 bases to trimming and J lost 5 bases, with 4 bases between them. The CDR3 has 11 amino acids. CDR1 and CDR2 (germline): KGHSH, LQKENI. This CDR3 reads CASSPRETQYF. The CDR3 nucleotides are TGTGCCAGCTCACCTCGGGAGACCCAGTACTTC.

The chain links TRBV6-5 to TRBJ1-6, with 8 bases lining up with TRBD1. CDR1 and CDR2 from the germline V gene are MNHEY and SVGAGI. The CDR3 is 17 amino acids. The V and J ends lost 2 bases and 9 bases, in that order; junction bases with no gene match: 12. CDR3: CASSYRGQDISGSPLHF. The CDR3 coding sequence is TGTGCCAGCAGTTACAGGGGACAGGACATATCGGGTTCACCCCTCCACTTT.

The chain links TRBV7-6 to TRBJ2-5, with D perhaps TRBD1 (5 bases). This CDR3 region has 13 residues. Germline lookup yields CDR1 SGHVS and CDR2 FNYEAQ. V was cut by 1 base and J by 5 bases, with 8 bases left in between. This CDR3 is CASSLGRVETQYF. CDR3 DNA sequence: TGTGCCAGCAGCTTAGGCAGGGTCGAGACCCAGTACTTC.

V and J are TRBV10-3 and TRBJ2-1; 13 bases line up with TRBD2. The junction had 1 base not matched to a gene; V was cut back by 6 bases and J by 5 bases. Germline CDR1 ENHRY, CDR2 SYGVKD. The length of the CDR3 is 14 residues. The CDR3 reads CAIRGTSGNNEQFF. The DNA for the CDR3 is TGTGCCATCAGGGGGACTAGCGGGAACAATGAGCAGTTCTTC.